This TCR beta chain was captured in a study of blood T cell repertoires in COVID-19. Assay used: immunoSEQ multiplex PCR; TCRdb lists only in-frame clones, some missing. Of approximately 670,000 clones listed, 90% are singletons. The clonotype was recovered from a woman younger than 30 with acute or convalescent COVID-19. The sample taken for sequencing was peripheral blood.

The CDR3 here is CASSHRQGASYEQYF. The CDR3, as DNA: TGCGCCAGCAGCCACCGACAGGGGGCCTCCTACGAGCAGTACTTC. V usage is TRBV4-1 and J usage is TRBJ2-7; TRBD1 aligns across 10 bases. This CDR3 is built from 15 residues. J was trimmed by 0 bases and V by 3 bases; bases with no gene match: 2. Germline lookup yields CDR1 MGHRA and CDR2 YSYEKL.